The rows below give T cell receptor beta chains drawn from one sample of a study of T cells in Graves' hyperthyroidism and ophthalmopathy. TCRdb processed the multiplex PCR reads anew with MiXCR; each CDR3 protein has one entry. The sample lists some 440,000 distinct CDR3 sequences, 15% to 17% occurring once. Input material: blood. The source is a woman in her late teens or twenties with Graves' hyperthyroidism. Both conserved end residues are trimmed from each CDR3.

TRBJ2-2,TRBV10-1,ASSRAGYTGELF
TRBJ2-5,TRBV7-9,ASSLQGHLGY
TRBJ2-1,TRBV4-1,ASSRHSSGAYNEQF
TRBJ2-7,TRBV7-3,ASSSTSGTNEQY
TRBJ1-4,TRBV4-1,ASSLPGATNEKLF
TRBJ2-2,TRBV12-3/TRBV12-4,ASREGVTTGELF
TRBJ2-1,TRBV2,ASRGTSGDNEQF
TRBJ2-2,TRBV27,ASGPWTGTGELF
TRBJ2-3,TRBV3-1,ASSPGLAGGSHRDTQY
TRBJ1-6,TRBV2,ASSTGRNSPLH
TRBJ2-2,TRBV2,ASTRDSHTGELF
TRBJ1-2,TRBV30,AWSENRVGYT
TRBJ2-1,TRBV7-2,ASSLASLAGGLYNEQF
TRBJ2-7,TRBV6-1,ASSANKEQY
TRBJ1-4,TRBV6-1,ASSTDREKLF
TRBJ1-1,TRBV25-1,ASSPLGQMNTEAF
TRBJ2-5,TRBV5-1,ASSFLTGRNQETQY
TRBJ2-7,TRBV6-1,ASSYNRGRYEQY
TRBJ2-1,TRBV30,AWSVLPVGRDEQF
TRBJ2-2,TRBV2,ASALQGALTGELF
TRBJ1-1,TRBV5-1,ASSSGRGEAF
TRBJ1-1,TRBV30,AWSGKRTGRRAF
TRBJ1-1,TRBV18,ASSLQGRDTEAF
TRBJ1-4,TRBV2,ASNREKLF
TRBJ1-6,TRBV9,ASSAGMDNSPLH
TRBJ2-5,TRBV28,ASSLFISLGTGPAETQY
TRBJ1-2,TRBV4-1,ASSHQTQGYYGYT
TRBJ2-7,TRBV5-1,ASSSRTDVGGEQY
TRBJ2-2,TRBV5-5,ASSLDWGAGELF
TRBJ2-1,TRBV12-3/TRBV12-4,ASRLQGAYNEQF
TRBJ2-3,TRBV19,ASSIQGLHTDTQY
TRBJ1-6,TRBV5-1,ASDAPGSSNSPLH
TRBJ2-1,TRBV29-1,SVARDYAI
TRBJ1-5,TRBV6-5,ASSYPPQGNNQPQH
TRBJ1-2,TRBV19,ASSTWTGGYT
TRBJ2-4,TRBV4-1,ASSQVRLVAPQNIQY
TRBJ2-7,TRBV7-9,ASSPLGGRAYLLSYEQY
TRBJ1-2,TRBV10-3,AISGGGGDYGYT
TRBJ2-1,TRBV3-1,ASSQGSYGEQF
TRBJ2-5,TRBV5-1,ASSLVAGAGETQY
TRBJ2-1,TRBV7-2,ASSLMTGPNEQF
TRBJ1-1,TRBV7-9,ASSLVGRGAF
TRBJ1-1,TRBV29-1,SVGARVGAF
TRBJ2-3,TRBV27,ASSFSGLAGKDTQY
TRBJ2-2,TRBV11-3,ASSFYRGVGTGELF
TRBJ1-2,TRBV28,ASSPQGVGNYGYT
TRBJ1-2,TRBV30,AWILPINILRPYGYT
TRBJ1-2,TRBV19,ATTDRELYGYT